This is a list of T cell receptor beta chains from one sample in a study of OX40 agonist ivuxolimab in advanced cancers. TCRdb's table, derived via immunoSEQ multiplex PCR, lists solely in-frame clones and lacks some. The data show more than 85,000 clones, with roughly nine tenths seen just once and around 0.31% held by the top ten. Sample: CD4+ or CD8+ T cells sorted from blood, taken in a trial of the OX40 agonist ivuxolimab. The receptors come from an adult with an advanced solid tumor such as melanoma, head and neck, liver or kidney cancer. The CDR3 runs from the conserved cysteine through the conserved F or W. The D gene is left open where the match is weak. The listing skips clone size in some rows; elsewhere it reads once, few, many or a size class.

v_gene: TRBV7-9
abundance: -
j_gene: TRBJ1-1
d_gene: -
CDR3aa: CASSFTGRGAFF
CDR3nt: TGTGCCAGCAGCTTCACGGGGAGAGGTGCTTTCTTT

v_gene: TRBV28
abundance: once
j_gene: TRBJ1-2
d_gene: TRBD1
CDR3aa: CASSPAPGQDYGYTF
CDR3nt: TGTGCCAGCAGTCCAGCTCCGGGACAGGATTATGGCTACACCTTC

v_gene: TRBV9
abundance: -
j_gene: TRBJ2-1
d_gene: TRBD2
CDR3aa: CASSVVGTSGSFEQFF
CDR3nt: TGTGCCAGCAGCGTAGTCGGGACTAGCGGGAGCTTTGAGCAGTTCTTC

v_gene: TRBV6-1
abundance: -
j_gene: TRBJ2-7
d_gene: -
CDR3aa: CASSKDLYEQYF
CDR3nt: TGTGCCAGCAGCAAGGACCTCTACGAGCAGTACTTC

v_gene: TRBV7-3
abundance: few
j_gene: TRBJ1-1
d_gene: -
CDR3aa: CASSSQGNTEAFF
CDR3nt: TGTGCCAGCAGCAGCCAGGGGAACACTGAAGCTTTCTTT

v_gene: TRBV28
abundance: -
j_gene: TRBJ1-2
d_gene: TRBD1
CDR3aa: CASRRTGGDYYGYTF
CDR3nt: TGTGCCAGCAGGCGGACAGGGGGCGATTACTATGGCTACACCTTC

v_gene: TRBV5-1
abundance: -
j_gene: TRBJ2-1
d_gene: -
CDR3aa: CASSLGAGSSSYNEQFF
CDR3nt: TGCGCCAGCAGCTTGGGTGCGGGGTCGAGCTCCTACAATGAGCAGTTCTTC

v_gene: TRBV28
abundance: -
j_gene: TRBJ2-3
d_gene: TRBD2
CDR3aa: CASSSRYGRDSTDTQYF
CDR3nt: TGTGCCAGCAGTTCCCGTTACGGGAGGGATAGCACAGATACGCAGTATTTT

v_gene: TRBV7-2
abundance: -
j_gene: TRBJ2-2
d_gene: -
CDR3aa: CASSPRRNTGELFF
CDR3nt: TGTGCCAGCAGCCCACGACGGAACACCGGGGAGCTGTTTTTT

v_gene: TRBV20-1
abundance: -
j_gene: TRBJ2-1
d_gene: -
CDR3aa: CSATQYNEQFF
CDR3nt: TGCAGTGCCACTCAGTACAATGAGCAGTTCTTC

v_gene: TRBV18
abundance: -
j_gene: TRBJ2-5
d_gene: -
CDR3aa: CASSGDVLQYF
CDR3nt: TGTGCCAGCTCCGGGGACGTCCTCCAGTACTTC

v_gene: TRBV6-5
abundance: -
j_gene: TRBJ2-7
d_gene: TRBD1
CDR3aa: CASSYQDRGLYEQYF
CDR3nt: TGTGCCAGCAGTTACCAAGACAGGGGCTTGTACGAGCAGTACTTC

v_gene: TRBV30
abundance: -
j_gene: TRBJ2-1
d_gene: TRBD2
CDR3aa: CAWSVPSGISNEQFF
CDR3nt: TGTGCCTGGAGTGTACCCAGCGGGATCTCGAATGAGCAGTTCTTC

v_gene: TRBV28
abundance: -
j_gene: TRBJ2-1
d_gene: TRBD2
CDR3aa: CASRTSGRWNEQFF
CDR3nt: TGTGCCAGCAGGACTAGCGGGAGATGGAATGAGCAGTTCTTC

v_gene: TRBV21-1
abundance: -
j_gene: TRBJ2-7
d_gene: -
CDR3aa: CASSARPYEQYF
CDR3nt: TGTGCCAGCAGCGCTAGACCCTACGAGCAGTACTTC

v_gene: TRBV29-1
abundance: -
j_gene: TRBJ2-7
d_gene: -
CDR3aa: CSVLTYEQYF
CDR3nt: TGCAGCGTACTTACCTACGAGCAGTACTTC

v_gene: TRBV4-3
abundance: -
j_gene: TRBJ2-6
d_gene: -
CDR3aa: CASSQDLRTSGANVLTF
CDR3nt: TGCGCCAGCAGCCAAGATCTGCGGACCTCTGGGGCCAACGTCCTGACTTTC

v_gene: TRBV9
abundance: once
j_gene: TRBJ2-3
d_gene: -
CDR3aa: CASSATGFQRDTQYF
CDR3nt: TGTGCCAGCAGCGCCACAGGCTTCCAGCGGGATACGCAGTATTTT

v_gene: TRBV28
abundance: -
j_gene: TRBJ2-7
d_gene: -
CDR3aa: CASSFKDYEQYF
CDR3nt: TGTGCCAGCAGTTTTAAGGACTACGAGCAGTACTTC

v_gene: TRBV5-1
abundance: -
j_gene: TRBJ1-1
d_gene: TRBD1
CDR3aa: CASSSGQAGTEAFF
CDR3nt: TGCGCCAGCAGCTCGGGACAGGCGGGCACTGAAGCTTTCTTT

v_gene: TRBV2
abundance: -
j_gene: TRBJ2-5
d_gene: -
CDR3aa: CASSERRVGDTNQETQYF
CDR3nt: TGTGCCAGCAGTGAAAGGAGGGTGGGGGACACGAACCAAGAGACCCAGTACTTC

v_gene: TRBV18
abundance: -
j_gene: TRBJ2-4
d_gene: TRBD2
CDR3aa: CASSPSGTGGGDQYF
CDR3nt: TGTGCCAGCTCACCGTCGGGGACCGGCGGGGGGGATCAGTACTTC

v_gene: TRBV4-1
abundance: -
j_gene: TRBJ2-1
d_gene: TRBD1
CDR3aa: CASSHGMTGAIYNEQFF
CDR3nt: TGCGCCAGCAGCCATGGAATGACAGGGGCAATCTACAATGAGCAGTTCTTC

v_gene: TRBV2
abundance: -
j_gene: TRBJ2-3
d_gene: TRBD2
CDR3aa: CASSVGGGYTDTQYF
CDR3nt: TGTGCCAGCAGTGTGGGCGGGGGATACACAGATACGCAGTATTTT

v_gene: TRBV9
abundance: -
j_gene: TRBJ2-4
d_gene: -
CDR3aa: CASSATDQNIQYF
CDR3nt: TGTGCCAGCAGCGCCACGGATCAAAACATTCAGTACTTC

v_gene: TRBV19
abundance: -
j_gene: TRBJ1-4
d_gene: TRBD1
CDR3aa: CASSGQGRDPEKLFF
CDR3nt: TGTGCCAGTAGTGGACAGGGAAGGGATCCTGAAAAACTGTTTTTT

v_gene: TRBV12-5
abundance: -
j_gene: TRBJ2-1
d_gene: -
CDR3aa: CAPIRLRDGGKFF
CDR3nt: TGTGCTCCTATACGTCTCAGGGACGGCGGAAAGTTCTTC

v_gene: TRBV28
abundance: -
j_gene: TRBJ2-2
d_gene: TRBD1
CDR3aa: CASRGQGGIGELFF
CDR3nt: TGTGCCAGCAGGGGACAGGGTGGAATCGGGGAGCTGTTTTTT

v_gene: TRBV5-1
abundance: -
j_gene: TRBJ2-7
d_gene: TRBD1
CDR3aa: CASSFRDRGYEQYF
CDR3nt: TGCGCCAGCAGCTTCCGGGACAGGGGTTACGAGCAGTACTTC

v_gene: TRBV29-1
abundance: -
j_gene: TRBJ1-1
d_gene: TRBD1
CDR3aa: CSVEDRGLNTEAFF
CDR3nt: TGCAGCGTTGAGGACAGGGGGTTGAACACTGAAGCTTTCTTT

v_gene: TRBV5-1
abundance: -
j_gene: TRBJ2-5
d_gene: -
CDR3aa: CASRSMGGLAETQYF
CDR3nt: TGCGCCAGCAGGTCCATGGGGGGCTTGGCGGAGACCCAGTACTTC

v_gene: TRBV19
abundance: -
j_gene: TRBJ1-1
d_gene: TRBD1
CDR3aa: CATQGATEAFF
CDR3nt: TGTGCCACACAGGGGGCCACTGAAGCTTTCTTT

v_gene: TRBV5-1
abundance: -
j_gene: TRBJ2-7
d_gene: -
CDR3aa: CASSRSGPYEQYF
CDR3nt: TGCGCCAGCAGCCGTAGCGGCCCCTACGAGCAGTACTTC

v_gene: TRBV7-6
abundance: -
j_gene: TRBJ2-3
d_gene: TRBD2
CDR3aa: CASSLLAGSGTDTQYF
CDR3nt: TGTGCCAGCAGCTTATTAGCGGGATCCGGCACAGATACGCAGTATTTT

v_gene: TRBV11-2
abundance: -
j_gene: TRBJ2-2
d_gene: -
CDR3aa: CASSLSDGFTGELFF
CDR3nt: TGTGCCAGCAGCTTAAGTGACGGATTCACCGGGGAGCTGTTTTTT

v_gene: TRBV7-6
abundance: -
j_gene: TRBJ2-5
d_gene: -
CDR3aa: CASSLQGRETQYF
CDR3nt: TGTGCCAGCAGCCTTCAGGGACGAGAGACCCAGTACTTC

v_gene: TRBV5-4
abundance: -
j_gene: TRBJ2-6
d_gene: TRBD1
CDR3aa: CASRPGQGTGANVLTF
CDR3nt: TGTGCCAGCAGACCGGGACAGGGAACCGGGGCCAACGTCCTGACTTTC

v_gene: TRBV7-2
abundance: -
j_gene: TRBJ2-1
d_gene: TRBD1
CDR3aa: CASSPGQGYNEQFF
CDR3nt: TGTGCCAGCAGCCCGGGACAGGGTTACAATGAGCAGTTCTTC

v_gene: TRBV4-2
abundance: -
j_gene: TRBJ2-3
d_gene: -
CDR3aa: CASSQDVSALTDTQYF
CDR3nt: TGTGCCAGCAGCCAAGATGTGAGCGCCCTAACAGATACGCAGTATTTT

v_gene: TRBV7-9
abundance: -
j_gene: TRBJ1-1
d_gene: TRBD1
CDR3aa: CASRGRDRGPTEAFF
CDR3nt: TGTGCCAGCAGGGGCCGGGACAGGGGACCCACTGAAGCTTTCTTT

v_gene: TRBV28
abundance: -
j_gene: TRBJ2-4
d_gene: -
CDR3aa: CASSILLGGKNIQYF
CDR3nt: TGTGCCAGCAGTATCCTCCTCGGCGGCAAAAACATTCAGTACTTC

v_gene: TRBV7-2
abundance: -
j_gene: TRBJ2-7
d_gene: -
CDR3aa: CASSTTGFVYEQYF
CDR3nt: TGTGCCAGCAGCACTACAGGGTTCGTCTACGAGCAGTACTTC

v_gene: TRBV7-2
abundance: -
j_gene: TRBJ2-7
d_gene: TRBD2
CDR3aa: CASSLASGNYEQYF
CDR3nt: TGTGCCAGCAGCTTGGCCAGCGGGAACTACGAGCAGTACTTC

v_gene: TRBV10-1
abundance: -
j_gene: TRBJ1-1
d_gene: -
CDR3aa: CASSAPGSNTEAFF
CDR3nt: TGCGCCAGCAGCGCCCCGGGGTCGAACACTGAAGCTTTCTTT

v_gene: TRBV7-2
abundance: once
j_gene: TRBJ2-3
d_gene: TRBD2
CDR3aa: CASSRAGGPDTQYF
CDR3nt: TGTGCCAGCAGTCGAGCGGGAGGGCCAGATACGCAGTATTTT

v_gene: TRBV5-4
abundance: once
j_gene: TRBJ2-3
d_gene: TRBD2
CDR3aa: CASSKLLAGGSTDTQYF
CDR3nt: TGTGCCAGCAGCAAACTTTTAGCGGGTGGGAGCACAGATACGCAGTATTTT

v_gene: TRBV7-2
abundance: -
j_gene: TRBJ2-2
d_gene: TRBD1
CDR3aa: CASSSTTGEYTGELFF
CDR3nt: TGTGCCAGCAGCTCGACGACAGGGGAGTACACCGGGGAGCTGTTTTTT

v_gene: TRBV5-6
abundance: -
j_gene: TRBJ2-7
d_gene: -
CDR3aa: CASSWDIYEQYF
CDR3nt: TGTGCCAGCAGCTGGGACATCTACGAGCAGTACTTC

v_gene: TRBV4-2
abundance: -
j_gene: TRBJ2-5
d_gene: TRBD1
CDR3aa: CASSQVRAQGEQETQYF
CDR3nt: TGTGCCAGCAGCCAAGTCAGAGCGCAGGGGGAACAGGAGACCCAGTACTTC

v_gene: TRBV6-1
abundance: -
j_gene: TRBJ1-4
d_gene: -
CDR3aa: CASWAGGGSEKLFF
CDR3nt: TGTGCCAGCTGGGCAGGTGGAGGTTCTGAAAAACTGTTTTTT

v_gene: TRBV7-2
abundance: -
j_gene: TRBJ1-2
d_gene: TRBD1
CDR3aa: CASSLRQGHYGYTF
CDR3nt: TGTGCCAGCAGCCTAAGACAGGGACACTATGGCTACACCTTC

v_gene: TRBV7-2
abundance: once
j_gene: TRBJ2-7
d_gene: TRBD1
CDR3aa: CASSLARGQGYEQYF
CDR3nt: TGTGCCAGCAGCTTAGCGCGGGGACAGGGGTACGAGCAGTACTTC

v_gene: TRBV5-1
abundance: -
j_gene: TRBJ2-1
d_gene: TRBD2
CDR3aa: CASSLLREVPNEQFF
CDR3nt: TGCGCCAGCAGCTTGTTGCGGGAGGTCCCGAATGAGCAGTTCTTC

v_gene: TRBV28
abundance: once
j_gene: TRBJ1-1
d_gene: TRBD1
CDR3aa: CASSDRDRGAFNTEAFF
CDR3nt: TGTGCCAGCAGTGATCGGGACAGGGGGGCCTTTAACACTGAAGCTTTCTTT